These T cell receptor beta chains were read from a single sample in a study of shared clonotypes between healthy human individuals. TCRdb's copy holds only in-frame clones and misses some; the assay was immunoSEQ multiplex PCR. The sample consists of some 2,400,000 clones, approximately 95% of them appearing once. The sample consisted of naive CD4+ T cells sorted from blood. The receptors derive from a man aged 18 to 29 in good health. Each CDR3 is given with its conserved first and last residue. A D gene is named only where the DNA matches it firmly. A clone size is listed for some rows: how often the clone was seen (once, few, many), or a class if it is expanded.

cdr3_nt cdr3_aa clone_size j_call d_call v_call
TGTGCCAGCAGTGTTGAGGGCTCCAAAAACATTCAGTACTTC CASSVEGSKNIQYF . TRBJ2-4 . TRBV2
TGCGCCAGCAGCATGGGACAGGAGATGGGTGAGCAGTTCTTC CASSMGQEMGEQFF . TRBJ2-1 TRBD1 TRBV5-1
TGTGCCTGGAGTGTACTTGGGAGTGGGGCCAACGTCCTGACTTTC CAWSVLGSGANVLTF . TRBJ2-6 . TRBV30
TGTGCCAGCAGCGTTAGCGGGAGTATCTACAATGAGCAGTTCTTC CASSVSGSIYNEQFF . TRBJ2-1 TRBD2 TRBV9
TGCGCCAGCAGCTTGGGAACCCTGAACACTGAAGCTTTCTTT CASSLGTLNTEAFF . TRBJ1-1 . TRBV5-1
TGTGCCAGCACTTCAACAGGGAATCCTAATGAAAAACTGTTTTTT CASTSTGNPNEKLFF . TRBJ1-4 . TRBV2
TGTGCCAGCAGCCCAAGCGGGCTGACCCTCTACGAGCAGTACTTC CASSPSGLTLYEQYF . TRBJ2-7 . TRBV28
TGTGCCAGCAGCTTGGGCTGGGGGCGTGGGCAGTTCTTC CASSLGWGRGQFF . TRBJ2-1 . TRBV5-4
TGCGCCAGCAGGCAGGGGGCTAATGAAAAACTGTTTTTT CASRQGANEKLFF . TRBJ1-4 TRBD1 TRBV10-2
TGCGCCAGCAGCCGTGCGAGGACAACTAATGAAAAACTGTTTTTT CASSRARTTNEKLFF . TRBJ1-4 . TRBV5-1
TGTGCCAGCAGTTTATCGTGGACAGACTATGGCTACACCTTC CASSLSWTDYGYTF once TRBJ1-2 . TRBV27
TGTGCCAGCAGCTTAACGGTGAACACTGAAGCTTTCTTT CASSLTVNTEAFF . TRBJ1-1 . TRBV7-8
TGTGCCAGCAGCGTTCAGAGCGGGAGTTCATTCGGGGAGCTGTTTTTT CASSVQSGSSFGELFF once TRBJ2-2 TRBD2 TRBV9
TGTGCCAGCAGCGCCTCGGGACAGGGCACCCACGAGCAGTACTTC CASSASGQGTHEQYF . TRBJ2-7 TRBD1 TRBV9
TGTGCCAGCAGCCCGGGACAGTGGGACCTACCTACTAGCAATCAGCCCCAGCATTTT CASSPGQWDLPTSNQPQHF . TRBJ1-5 TRBD1 TRBV11-2
TGTGCCACCGATTCGGGGGGACAGGGAGGCCCACCCCTCCACTTT CATDSGGQGGPPLHF . TRBJ1-6 TRBD1 TRBV28
TGTGCCAGTACCCGCGATCGACAGGGTTCAGGCAATCAGCCCCAGCATTTT CASTRDRQGSGNQPQHF . TRBJ1-5 TRBD1 TRBV19
TGTGCCAGCAGCTTGGCGGGGAGGGGCTCACCCCTCCACTTT CASSLAGRGSPLHF . TRBJ1-6 . TRBV5-4
TGTGCCAGCAGTGAATATGTGACGAACACTGAAGCTTTCTTT CASSEYVTNTEAFF . TRBJ1-1 . TRBV2
TGTGCCAGCTCAACTACCCCGACAGGGGCGATAAAGTACCAAGAGACCCAGTACTTC CASSTTPTGAIKYQETQYF . TRBJ2-5 TRBD1 TRBV18
TGTGCCAGCGGACCTATGGCGGCGGCTAGCACAGATACGCAGTATTTT CASGPMAAASTDTQYF . TRBJ2-3 . TRBV7-9
TGTGCCAGCAGCGTAGGGGGCAATCAGCCCCAGCATTTT CASSVGGNQPQHF few TRBJ1-5 . TRBV5-8
TGCGCCAGCAGCTTCGAGGGGGTGAGATACAATGAGCAGTTCTTC CASSFEGVRYNEQFF . TRBJ2-1 . TRBV5-1
TGTGCCAGTAGTATACCTGGGAATCAGCCCCAGCATTTT CASSIPGNQPQHF once TRBJ1-5 . TRBV19
TGTGCCAGCAGTCCCCGGGACCCCCGTGAAGCTTTCTTT CASSPRDPREAFF . TRBJ1-1 . TRBV6-5
TGTGCCAGCAGCGTCGGACAATTAAAAACGGATTACGAGCAGTACTTC CASSVGQLKTDYEQYF . TRBJ2-7 . TRBV7-8
TGTGCCAGCAGCTTGAGTGGCGTCGGCACAGATACGCAGTATTTT CASSLSGVGTDTQYF . TRBJ2-3 . TRBV5-4
TGTGCCAGCAGCGTAGGACAGGGAAGCAATCAGCCCCAGCATTTT CASSVGQGSNQPQHF . TRBJ1-5 TRBD1 TRBV9
TGTGCCAGCAGCACCGGAACCTACGAGCAGTACTTC CASSTGTYEQYF . TRBJ2-7 . TRBV7-9
TGTGCCAGCAGCGCGCAGGGGATGGGGCAAGAGACCCAGTACTTC CASSAQGMGQETQYF . TRBJ2-5 . TRBV9
TGTGCCACCAGCAGAGGTACCGATTCACCCCTCCACTTT CATSRGTDSPLHF . TRBJ1-6 . TRBV15
TGTGCCACCAGCAACGATTTGGCAGAGACCCAGTACTTC CATSNDLAETQYF . TRBJ2-5 . TRBV15
TGTGCCTGGAGTGTTAATTCGGCTGAAGCTTTCTTT CAWSVNSAEAFF . TRBJ1-1 . TRBV30
TGTGCCAGCAGCCAAGGACAGGGAGGATGGTACGAGCAGTACTTC CASSQGQGGWYEQYF . TRBJ2-7 TRBD1 TRBV2
TGTGCCATCAGTGACAGGAACTTGGAGACCCAGTACTTC CAISDRNLETQYF . TRBJ2-5 . TRBV10-3
TGTGCCAGCAGTCGTGAGGGACTAGCGGACCCGAACACCGGGGAGCTGTTTTTT CASSREGLADPNTGELFF . TRBJ2-2 TRBD2 TRBV2
TGTGCCAGCAGTTACTCTCAGGGAGGCAATCAGCCCCAGCATTTT CASSYSQGGNQPQHF . TRBJ1-5 . TRBV6-5
TGTGCCAGCAGCTTAGTCAGATTTCCCTACGAGCAGTACTTC CASSLVRFPYEQYF . TRBJ2-7 . TRBV11-2
TGTGCCAGCACTACCCCCCGGGACAGAGCCTACGAGCAGTACTTC CASTTPRDRAYEQYF . TRBJ2-7 TRBD1 TRBV28
TGTGCCAGCTCACCAGACCGATCCTACGAGCAGTACTTC CASSPDRSYEQYF . TRBJ2-7 . TRBV18
TGTGCCAGCAGCTCGCAGGGATTAGGCGAAGCTTTCTTT CASSSQGLGEAFF few TRBJ1-1 . TRBV7-9
TGTGCCAGCCGACCAACACCCTACACCAACACCGGGGAGCTGTTTTTT CASRPTPYTNTGELFF . TRBJ2-2 . TRBV9
TGTGCCTGGACCACCGGGACATCGAACACTGAAGCTTTCTTT CAWTTGTSNTEAFF . TRBJ1-1 . TRBV30
TGTGCCAGCAGTGGGGCAGGGGGAATGGACAATCAGCCCCAGCATTTT CASSGAGGMDNQPQHF . TRBJ1-5 TRBD1 TRBV28
TGTGCCAGCAGTCAATCGGGGGACAGAGAGCTTACAATAAATGAAAAACTGTTTTTT CASSQSGDRELTINEKLFF . TRBJ1-4 TRBD1 TRBV6-4
TGTGCCAGCAGTGGGACCGGAGCTAACTATGGCTACACCTTC CASSGTGANYGYTF . TRBJ1-2 . TRBV28
TGTGCCAGCAGCTTAGGCGGAAGCACAGATACGCAGTATTTT CASSLGGSTDTQYF . TRBJ2-3 . TRBV11-3
TGCGCCAGCAGTCGGGAGGGCCTGAACACCGGGGAGCTGTTTTTT CASSREGLNTGELFF . TRBJ2-2 TRBD2 TRBV4-3